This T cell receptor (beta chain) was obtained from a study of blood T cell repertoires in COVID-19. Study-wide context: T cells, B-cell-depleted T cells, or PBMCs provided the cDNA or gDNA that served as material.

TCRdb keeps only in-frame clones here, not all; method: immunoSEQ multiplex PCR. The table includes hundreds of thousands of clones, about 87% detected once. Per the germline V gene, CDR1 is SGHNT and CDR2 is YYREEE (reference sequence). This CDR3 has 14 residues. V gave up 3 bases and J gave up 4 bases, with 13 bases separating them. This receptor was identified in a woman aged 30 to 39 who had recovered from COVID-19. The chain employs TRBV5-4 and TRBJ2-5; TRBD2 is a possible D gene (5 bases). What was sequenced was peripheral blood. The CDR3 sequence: CASSSLQEGETQYF. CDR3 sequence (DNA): TGTGCCAGCAGCTCCCTCCAAGAGGGAGAGACCCAGTACTTC. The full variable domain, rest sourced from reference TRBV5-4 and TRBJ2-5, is ETGVTQSPTHLIKTRGQQVTLRCSSQSGHNTVSWYQQALGQGPQFIFQYYREEENGRGNFPPRFSGLQFPNYSSELNVNALELDDSALYLCASSSLQEGETQYFGPGTRLLVL.